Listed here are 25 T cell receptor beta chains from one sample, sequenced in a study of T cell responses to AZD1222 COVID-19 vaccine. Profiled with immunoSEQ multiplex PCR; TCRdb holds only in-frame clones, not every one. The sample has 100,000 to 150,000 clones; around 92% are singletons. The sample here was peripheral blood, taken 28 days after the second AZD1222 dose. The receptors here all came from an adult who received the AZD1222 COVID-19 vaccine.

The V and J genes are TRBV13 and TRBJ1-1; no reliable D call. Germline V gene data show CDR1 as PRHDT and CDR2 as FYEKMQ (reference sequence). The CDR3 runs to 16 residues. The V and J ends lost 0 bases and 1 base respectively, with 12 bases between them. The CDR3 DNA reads TGTGCCAGCAGCTTAGGCGTTTGGAGGCAGAACACTGAAGCTTTCTTT. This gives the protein CASSLGVWRQNTEAFF.

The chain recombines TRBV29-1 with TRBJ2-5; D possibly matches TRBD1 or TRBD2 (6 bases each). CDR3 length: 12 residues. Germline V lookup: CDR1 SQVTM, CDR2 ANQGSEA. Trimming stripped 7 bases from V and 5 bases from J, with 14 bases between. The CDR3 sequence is CSAQQGGETQYF. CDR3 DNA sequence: TGCAGCGCCCAACAGGGAGGTGAGACCCAGTACTTC.

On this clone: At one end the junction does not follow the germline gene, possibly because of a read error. CDR3 sequence reads: CASSLDGASTAGELFF. CDR3 sequence (DNA): TGTGCTAGCAGCTTAGACGGGGCCTCCACGGCCGGGGAGCTGTTTTTT. This chain uses TRBV7-7 with TRBJ2-2, with D possibly being TRBD1 or TRBD2 (5 bases each). CDR1 SSHAT and CDR2 FNYEAQ come from the germline V gene (reference sequence). The CDR3 runs 16 residues.

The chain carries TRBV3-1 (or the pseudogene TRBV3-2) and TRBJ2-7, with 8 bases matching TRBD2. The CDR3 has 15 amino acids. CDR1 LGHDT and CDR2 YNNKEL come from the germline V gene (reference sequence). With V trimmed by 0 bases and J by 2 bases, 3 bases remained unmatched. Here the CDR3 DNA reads TGTGCCAGCAGCCAAGAATCGCGGGAGGCCTACGAGCAGTACGTC. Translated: CASSQESREAYEQYV.

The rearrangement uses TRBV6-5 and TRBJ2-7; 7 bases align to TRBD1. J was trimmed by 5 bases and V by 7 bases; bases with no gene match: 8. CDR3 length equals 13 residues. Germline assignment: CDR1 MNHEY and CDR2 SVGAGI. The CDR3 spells CASMGQGDHEQYV. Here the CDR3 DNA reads TGTGCCAGCATGGGGCAGGGGGACCACGAGCAGTACGTC.

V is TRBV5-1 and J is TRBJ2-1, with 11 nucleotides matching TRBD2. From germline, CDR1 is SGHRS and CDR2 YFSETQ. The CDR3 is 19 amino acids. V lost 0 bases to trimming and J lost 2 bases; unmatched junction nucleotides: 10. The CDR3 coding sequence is TGCGCCAGCAGCTTGGCCAGGCTAGCGGGAGGCTCCCCCTACAATGAGCAGTTCTTC. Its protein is CASSLARLAGGSPYNEQFF.

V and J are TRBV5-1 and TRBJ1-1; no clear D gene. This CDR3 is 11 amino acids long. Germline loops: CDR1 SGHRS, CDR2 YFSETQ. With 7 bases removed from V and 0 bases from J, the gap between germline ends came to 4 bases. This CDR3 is CASAVNTEAFF. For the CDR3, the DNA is TGCGCCAGCGCGGTGAACACTGAAGCTTTCTTT.

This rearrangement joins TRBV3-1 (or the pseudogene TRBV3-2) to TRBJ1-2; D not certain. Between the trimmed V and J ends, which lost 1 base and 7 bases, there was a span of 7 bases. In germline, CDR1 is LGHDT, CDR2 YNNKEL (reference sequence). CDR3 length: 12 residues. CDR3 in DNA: TGTGCCAGCAGCCAAGGGACTTCTGGCTACACCTTC. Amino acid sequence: CASSQGTSGYTF.

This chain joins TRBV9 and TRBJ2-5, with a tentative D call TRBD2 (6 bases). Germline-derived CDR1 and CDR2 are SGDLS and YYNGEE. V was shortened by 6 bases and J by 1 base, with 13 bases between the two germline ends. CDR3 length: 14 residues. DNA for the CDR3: TGTGCCAGCACCGCGGGGCCAAGCCAAGAGACCCAGTACTTC. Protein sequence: CASTAGPSQETQYF.

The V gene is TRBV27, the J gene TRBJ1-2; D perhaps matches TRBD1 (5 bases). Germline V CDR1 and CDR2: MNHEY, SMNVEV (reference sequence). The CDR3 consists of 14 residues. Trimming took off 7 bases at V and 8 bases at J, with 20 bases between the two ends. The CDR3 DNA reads TGTGCCAGCACCCCCTCCCACGCAGGGCTCGGCTACACCTTC. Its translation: CASTPSHAGLGYTF.

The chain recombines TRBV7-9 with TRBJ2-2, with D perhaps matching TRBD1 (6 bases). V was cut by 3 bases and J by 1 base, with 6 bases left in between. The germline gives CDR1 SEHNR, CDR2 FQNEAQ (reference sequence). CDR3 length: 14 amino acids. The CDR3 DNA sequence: TGTGCCAGCAGCTTGACAGGGAACACCGGGGAGCTGTTTTTT. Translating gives CASSLTGNTGELFF.

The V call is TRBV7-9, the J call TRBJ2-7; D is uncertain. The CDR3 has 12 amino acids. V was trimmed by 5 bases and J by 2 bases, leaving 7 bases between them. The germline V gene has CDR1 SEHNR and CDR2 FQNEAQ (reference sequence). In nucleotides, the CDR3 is TGTGCCAGCAGCCTCTACACCTACGAGCAGTACTTC. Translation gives CASSLYTYEQYF.

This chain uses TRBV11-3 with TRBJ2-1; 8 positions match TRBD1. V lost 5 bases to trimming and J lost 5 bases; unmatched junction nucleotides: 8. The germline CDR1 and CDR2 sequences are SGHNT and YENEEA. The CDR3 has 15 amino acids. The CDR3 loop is CASSLRGQENNEQFF. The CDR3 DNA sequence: TGTGCCAGCAGCCTCAGGGGGCAAGAGAACAATGAGCAGTTCTTC.

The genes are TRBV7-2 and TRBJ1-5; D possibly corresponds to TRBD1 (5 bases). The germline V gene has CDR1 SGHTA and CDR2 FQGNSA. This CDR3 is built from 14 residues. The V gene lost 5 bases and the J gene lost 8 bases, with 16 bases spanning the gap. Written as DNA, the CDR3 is TGTGCCAGCAGCACTCAAAGGGGTGAGGAGCCCCAGCATTTT. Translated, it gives CASSTQRGEEPQHF.

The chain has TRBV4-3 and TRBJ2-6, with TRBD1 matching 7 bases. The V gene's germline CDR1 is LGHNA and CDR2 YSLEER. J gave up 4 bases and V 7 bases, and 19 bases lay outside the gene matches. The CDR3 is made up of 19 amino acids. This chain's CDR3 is CASTTNRDSLRKGANVLTF. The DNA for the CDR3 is TGCGCCAGCACAACAAACCGGGACAGCCTCCGGAAGGGGGCCAACGTCCTGACTTTC.

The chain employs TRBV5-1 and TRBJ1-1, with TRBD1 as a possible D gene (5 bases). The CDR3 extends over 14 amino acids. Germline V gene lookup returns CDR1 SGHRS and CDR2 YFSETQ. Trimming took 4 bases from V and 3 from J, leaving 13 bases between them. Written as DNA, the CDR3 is TGCGCCAGCAGCCGGGACGAAGGATACACTGAAGCTTTCTTT. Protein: CASSRDEGYTEAFF.

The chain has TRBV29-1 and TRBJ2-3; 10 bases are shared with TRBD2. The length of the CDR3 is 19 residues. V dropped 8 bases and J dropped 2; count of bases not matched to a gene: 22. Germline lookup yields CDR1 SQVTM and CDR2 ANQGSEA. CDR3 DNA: TGCAGCTACTCCCGAGGACTAGCGGCGGGCCTCGATGCCACAGATACGCAGTATTTT. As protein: CSYSRGLAAGLDATDTQYF.

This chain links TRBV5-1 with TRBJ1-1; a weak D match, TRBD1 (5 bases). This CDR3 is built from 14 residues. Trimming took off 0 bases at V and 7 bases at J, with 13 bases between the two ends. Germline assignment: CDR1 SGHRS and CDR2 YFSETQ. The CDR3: CASSLAPGRGEAFF. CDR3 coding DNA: TGCGCCAGCAGCTTGGCCCCAGGGCGCGGTGAAGCTTTCTTT.

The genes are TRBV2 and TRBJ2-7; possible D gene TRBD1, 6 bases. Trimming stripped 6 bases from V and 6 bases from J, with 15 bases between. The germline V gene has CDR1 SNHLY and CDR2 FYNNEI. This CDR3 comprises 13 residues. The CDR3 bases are TGTGCCAGCAGCCGGACAGTTTATGGCGAGCAGTACTTC. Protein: CASSRTVYGEQYF. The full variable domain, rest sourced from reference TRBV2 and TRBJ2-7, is EPEVTQTPSHQVTQMGQEVILRCVPISNHLYFYWYRQILGQKVEFLVSFYNNEISEKSEIFDDQFSVERPDGSNFTLKIRSTKLEDSAMYFCASSRTVYGEQYFGPGTRLTVT.

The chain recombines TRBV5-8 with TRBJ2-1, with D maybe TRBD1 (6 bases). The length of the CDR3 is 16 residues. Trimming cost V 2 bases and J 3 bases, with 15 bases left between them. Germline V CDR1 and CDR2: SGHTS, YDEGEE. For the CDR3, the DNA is TGTGCCAGCAGCTTTGCCGGGACATCGGGCTACAATGAGCAGTTCTTC. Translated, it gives CASSFAGTSGYNEQFF.

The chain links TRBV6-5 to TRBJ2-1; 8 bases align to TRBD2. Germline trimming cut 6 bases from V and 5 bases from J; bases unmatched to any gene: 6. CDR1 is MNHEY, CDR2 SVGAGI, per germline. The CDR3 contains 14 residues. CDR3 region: CASSALAGHNEQFF. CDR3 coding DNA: TGTGCCAGCAGCGCCCTAGCGGGTCACAATGAGCAGTTCTTC.

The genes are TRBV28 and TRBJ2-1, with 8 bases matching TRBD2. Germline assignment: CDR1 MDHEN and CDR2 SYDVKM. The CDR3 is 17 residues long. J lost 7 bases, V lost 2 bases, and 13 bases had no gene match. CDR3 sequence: CASSLALAGQPSNEQFF. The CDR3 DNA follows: TGTGCCAGCAGTTTAGCCCTAGCGGGCCAACCTAGTAATGAGCAGTTCTTC.

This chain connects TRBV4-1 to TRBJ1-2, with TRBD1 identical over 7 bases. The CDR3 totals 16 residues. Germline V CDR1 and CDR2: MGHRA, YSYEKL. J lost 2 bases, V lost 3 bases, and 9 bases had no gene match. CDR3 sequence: CASSHARGQLNYGYTF. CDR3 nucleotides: TGCGCCAGCAGCCACGCCCGGGGACAGCTGAACTATGGCTACACCTTC.

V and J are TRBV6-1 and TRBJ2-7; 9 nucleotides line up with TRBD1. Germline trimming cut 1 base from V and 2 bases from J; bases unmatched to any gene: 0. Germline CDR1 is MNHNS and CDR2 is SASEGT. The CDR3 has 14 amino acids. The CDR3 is CASSEGDRAYEQYV. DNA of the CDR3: TGTGCCAGCAGTGAAGGGGACAGGGCCTACGAGCAGTACGTC.

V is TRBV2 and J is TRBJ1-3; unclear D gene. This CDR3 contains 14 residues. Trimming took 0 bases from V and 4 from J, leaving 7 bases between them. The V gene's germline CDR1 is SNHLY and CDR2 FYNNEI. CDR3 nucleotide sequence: TGTGCCAGCAGTGAAGCTTTTGCCGGAAACACCATATATTTT. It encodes CASSEAFAGNTIYF. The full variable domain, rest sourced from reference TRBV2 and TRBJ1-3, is EPEVTQTPSHQVTQMGQEVILRCVPISNHLYFYWYRQILGQKVEFLVSFYNNEISEKSEIFDDQFSVERPDGSNFTLKIRSTKLEDSAMYFCASSEAFAGNTIYFGEGSWLTVV.